This TCR beta chain was captured in a study of tumor-infiltrating lymphocytes in primary liver carcinoma. This clonotype appeared a single time. Unsorted whole blood yielded the blood RNA, and germline DNA was also extracted. Germline loops: CDR1 SGHAT, CDR2 FQDESV (reference sequence). Trimming removed 6 bases at V and 3 bases at J, with 15 bases between. This CDR3 has 15 amino acids. A constant-region primer served to make TCR beta cDNA from approximately 490 ng total RNA. Each TCR beta library was derived from three nested multiplex PCR rounds that employed slightly modified ARM-PCR. Forward primers for TRBV1-TRBV30 and a C-beta reverse primer served the first two PCR rounds, at about 10 cycles each. In TCRdb, the multiplex PCR reads were re-called with MiXCR into one record per CDR3 protein. Of some 180,000 distinct CDR3 sequences listed, about 60% are singletons.

The specimen was peripheral blood. The chain employs TRBV11-1 and TRBJ2-1; D may be TRBD1 or TRBD2 (5 bases each). The receptor comes from a man aged 35 to 55 with primary liver carcinoma and hepatitis B virus infection. This CDR3 is CASSVEGWYYNEQFF. In nucleotides, the CDR3 is TGTGCCAGCAGTGTCGAGGGGTGGTACTACAATGAGCAGTTCTTC.